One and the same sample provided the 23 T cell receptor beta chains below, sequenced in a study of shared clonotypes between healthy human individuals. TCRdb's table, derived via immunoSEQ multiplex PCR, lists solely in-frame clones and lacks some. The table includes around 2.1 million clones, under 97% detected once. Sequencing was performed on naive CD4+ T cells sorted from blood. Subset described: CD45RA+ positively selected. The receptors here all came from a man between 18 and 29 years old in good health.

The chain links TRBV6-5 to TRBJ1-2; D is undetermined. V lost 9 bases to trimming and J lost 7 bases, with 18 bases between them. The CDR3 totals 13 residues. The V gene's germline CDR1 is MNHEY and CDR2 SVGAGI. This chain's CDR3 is CASWTLGAGGYTF. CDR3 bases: TGTGCCAGTTGGACCCTAGGAGCTGGTGGCTACACCTTC.

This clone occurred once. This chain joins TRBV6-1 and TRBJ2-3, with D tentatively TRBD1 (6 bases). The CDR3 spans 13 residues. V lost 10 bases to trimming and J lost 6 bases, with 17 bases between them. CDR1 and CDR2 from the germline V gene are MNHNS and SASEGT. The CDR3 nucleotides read TGTGCCACCTATACCAGGGGACGGGATACGCAGTATTTT. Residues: CATYTRGRDTQYF.

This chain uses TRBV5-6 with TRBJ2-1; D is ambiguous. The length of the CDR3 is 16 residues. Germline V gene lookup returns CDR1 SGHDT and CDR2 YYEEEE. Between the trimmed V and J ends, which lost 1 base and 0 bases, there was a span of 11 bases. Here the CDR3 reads CASSLSTLPSYNEQFF. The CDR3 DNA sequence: TGTGCCAGCAGCTTGTCGACGCTCCCCTCCTACAATGAGCAGTTCTTC.

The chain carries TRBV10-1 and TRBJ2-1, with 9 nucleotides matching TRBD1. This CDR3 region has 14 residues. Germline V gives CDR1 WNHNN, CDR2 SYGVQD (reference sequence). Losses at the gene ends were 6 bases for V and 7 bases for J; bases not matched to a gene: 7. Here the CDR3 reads CASSQGQGRNEQFF. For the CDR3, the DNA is TGCGCCAGCAGCCAAGGACAGGGGAGGAATGAGCAGTTCTTC.

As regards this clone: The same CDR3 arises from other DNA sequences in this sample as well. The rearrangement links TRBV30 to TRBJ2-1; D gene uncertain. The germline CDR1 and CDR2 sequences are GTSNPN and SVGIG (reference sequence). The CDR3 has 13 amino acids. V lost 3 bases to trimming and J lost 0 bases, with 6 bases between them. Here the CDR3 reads CAWSYSSYNEQFF. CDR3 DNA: TGTGCCTGGAGCTACAGCTCCTACAATGAGCAGTTCTTC.

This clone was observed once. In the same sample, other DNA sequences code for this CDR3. DNA of the CDR3: TGTGCCTGGAGTAGAGGGAATCAGCCCCAGCATTTT. Translating gives CAWSRGNQPQHF. V is TRBV30 and J is TRBJ1-5; D uncertain. The CDR3 is 12 amino acids. Trimming took off 2 bases at V and 4 bases at J, with 6 bases between the two ends. CDR1 GTSNPN and CDR2 SVGIG come from the germline V gene (reference sequence). Full variable domain (missing parts from reference TRBV30 and TRBJ1-5): SQTIHQWPATLVQPVGSPLSLECTVEGTSNPNLYWYRQAAGRGLQLLFYSVGIGQISSEVPQNLSASRPQDRQFILSSKKLLLSDSGFYLCAWSRGNQPQHFGDGTRLSIL.

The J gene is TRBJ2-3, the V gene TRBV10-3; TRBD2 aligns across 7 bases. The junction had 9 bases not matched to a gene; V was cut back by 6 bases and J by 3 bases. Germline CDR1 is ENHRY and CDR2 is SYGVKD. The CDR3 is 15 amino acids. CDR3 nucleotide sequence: TGTGCCATCAGCCCACTAGGGCGGGGGACAGATACGCAGTATTTT. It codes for CAISPLGRGTDTQYF.

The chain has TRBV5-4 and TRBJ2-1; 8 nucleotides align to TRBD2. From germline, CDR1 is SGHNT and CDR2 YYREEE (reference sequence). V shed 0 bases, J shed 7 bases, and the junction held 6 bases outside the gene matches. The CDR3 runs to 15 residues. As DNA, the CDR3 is TGTGCCAGCAGCTTGGTACAGCGGGGGATTAATGAGCAGTTCTTC. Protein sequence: CASSLVQRGINEQFF.

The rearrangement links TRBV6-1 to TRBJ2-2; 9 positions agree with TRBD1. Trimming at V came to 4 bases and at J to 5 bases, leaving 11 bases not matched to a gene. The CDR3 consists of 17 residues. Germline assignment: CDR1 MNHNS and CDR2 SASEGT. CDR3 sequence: CASSGDRVGFWTGELFF. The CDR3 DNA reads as TGTGCCAGCAGTGGGGACAGGGTAGGCTTTTGGACCGGGGAGCTGTTTTTT.

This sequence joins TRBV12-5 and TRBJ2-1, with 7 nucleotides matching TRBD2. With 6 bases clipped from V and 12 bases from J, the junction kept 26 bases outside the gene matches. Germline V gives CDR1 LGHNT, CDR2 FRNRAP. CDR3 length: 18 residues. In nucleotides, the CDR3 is TGTGCTAGTGGCCCCGGGGTCGGCGGGAGCTCGGGCCGGCCTGGGCAGTTCTTC. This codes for CASGPGVGGSSGRPGQFF.

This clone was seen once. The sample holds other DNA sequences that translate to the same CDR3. This CDR3 is CASSQGGGDTQYF. Written as DNA, the CDR3 is TGCGCCAGCAGCCAAGGGGGTGGAGATACGCAGTATTTT. The rearrangement joins TRBV4-3 to TRBJ2-3; D not certain. The ends were cut back, 1 base at V and 5 bases at J, with 7 bases in the middle. Germline CDR1 reads LGHNA; CDR2 reads YSLEER. This CDR3 has 13 amino acids.

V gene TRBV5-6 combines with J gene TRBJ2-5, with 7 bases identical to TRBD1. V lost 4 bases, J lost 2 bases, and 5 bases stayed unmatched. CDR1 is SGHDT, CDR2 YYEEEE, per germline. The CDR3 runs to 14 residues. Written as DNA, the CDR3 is TGTGCCAGCAGCACGACAGGGAGACAAGAGACCCAGTACTTC. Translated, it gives CASSTTGRQETQYF.

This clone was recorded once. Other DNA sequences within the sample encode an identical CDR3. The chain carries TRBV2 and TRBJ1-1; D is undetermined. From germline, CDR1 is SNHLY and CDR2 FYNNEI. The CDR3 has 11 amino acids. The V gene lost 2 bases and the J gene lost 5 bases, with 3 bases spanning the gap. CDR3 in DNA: TGTGCCAGCAGTGAAAGGACTGAAGCTTTCTTT. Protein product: CASSERTEAFF.

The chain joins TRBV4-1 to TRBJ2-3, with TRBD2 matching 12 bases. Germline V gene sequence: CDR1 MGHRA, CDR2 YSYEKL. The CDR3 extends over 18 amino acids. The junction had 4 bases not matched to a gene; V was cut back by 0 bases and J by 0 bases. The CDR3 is CASSQDGGTSGSTDTQYF. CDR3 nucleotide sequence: TGCGCCAGCAGCCAAGATGGCGGGACTAGCGGGAGCACAGATACGCAGTATTTT.

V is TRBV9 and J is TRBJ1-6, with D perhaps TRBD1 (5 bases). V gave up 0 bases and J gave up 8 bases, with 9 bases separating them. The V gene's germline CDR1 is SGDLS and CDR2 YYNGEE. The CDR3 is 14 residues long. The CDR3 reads CASSVGGMDSPLHF. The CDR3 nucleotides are TGTGCCAGCAGCGTAGGGGGGATGGATTCACCCCTCCACTTT.

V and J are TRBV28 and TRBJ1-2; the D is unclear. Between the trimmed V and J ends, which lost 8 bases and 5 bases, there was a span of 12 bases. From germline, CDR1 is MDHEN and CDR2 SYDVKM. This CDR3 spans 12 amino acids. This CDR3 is CASRVPGYGYTF. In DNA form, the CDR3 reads TGTGCCAGCCGGGTGCCCGGTTATGGCTACACCTTC.

The DNA for the CDR3 is TGTGCCAGCAGAGCCCCCAAAAACTATGGCTACACCTTC. Translated: CASRAPKNYGYTF. The chain links TRBV6-1 to TRBJ1-2; D uncertain. The CDR3 extends over 13 amino acids. Trimming shortened V by 6 bases and J by 2 bases, and 10 bases separated the two germline ends. Germline V gives CDR1 MNHNS, CDR2 SASEGT.

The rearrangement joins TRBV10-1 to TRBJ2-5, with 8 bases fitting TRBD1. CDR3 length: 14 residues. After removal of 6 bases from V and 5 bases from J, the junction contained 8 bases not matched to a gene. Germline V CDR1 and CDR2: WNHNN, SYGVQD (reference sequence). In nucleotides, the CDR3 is TGCGCCAGCAGCGATGGACAGGGAAGGGAGACCCAGTACTTC. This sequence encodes CASSDGQGRETQYF.

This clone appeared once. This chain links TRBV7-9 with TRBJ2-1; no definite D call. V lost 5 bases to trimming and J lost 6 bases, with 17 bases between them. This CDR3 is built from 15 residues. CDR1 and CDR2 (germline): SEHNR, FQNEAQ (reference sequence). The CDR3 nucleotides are TGTGCCAGCAGCCCCTCCGCGGCACTGATCAATGAGCAGTTCTTC. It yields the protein CASSPSAALINEQFF.

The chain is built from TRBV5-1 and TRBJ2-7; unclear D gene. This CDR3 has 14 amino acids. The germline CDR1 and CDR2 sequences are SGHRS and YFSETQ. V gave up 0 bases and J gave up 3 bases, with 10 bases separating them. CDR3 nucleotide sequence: TGCGCCAGCAGCTTGGAACCCTCGGACTACGAGCAGTACTTC. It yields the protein CASSLEPSDYEQYF.

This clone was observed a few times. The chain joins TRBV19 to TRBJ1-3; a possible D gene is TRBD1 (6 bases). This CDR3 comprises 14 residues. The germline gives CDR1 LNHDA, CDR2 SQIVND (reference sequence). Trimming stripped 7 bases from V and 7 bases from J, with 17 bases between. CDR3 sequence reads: CASTSGESWNTIYF. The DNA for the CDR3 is TGTGCCAGTACCTCAGGGGAATCTTGGAACACCATATATTTT.

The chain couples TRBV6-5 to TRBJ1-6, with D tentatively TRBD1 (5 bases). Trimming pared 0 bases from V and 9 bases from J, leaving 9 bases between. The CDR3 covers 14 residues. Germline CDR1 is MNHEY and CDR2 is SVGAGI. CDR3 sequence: CASSYSPGRSPLHF. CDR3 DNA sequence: TGTGCCAGCAGTTACTCCCCGGGGCGTTCACCCCTCCACTTT.

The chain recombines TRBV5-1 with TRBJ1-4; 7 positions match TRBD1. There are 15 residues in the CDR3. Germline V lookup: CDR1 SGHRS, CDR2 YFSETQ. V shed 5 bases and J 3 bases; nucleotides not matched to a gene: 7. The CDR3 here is CASRDSGGSNEKLFF. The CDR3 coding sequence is TGCGCCAGCAGAGATTCAGGGGGGTCTAATGAAAAACTGTTTTTT.